Listed here are 9 T cell receptor beta chains from one sample, sequenced in a study of OX40 agonist ivuxolimab in advanced cancers. Sequencing used immunoSEQ multiplex PCR; TCRdb keeps in-frame clones, though not all of them. The sample holds about 79,000 clones, 92% seen once. Specimen: CD4+ or CD8+ T cells sorted from blood, collected in a trial of the OX40 agonist ivuxolimab. The source of these receptors is an adult with an advanced solid tumor such as melanoma, head and neck, liver or kidney cancer.

The chain is built from TRBV6-4 and TRBJ1-5; tentative D call: TRBD1 (5 bases). The V end lost 3 bases, the J end lost 2 bases, and 11 bases lay between the germline ends. The CDR3 is made up of 15 amino acids. Germline V gives CDR1 MRHNA, CDR2 SNTAGT. The CDR3, as DNA: TGTGCCAGCAGTGATACTGGGGGGGGCAATCAGCCCCAGCATTTT. The encoded protein is CASSDTGGGNQPQHF.

The rearrangement joins TRBV21-1 to TRBJ2-1; TRBD2, the table's D call, was not compared with the DNA. TRBV21-1 is assigned pseudogene status. The CDR3 contains 18 residues. CDR3 bases: TGTGCCAGCAGCAGCGGGACTAGCGGGGGGGCGAGGGTCGATGAGCAGTTCTTC. Its protein product is CASSSGTSGGARVDEQFF.

J is TRBJ2-2 and V is TRBV25-1; TRBD1 agrees at 9 bases. CDR3 length equals 17 residues. V trimming: 2 bases; J trimming: 4 bases; junction bases outside the gene matches: 8. Per germline, CDR1 MGHDK and CDR2 SYGVNS. The CDR3 coding sequence is TGTGCCAGCAGTGAACCGGGACAGGGAGTTGGCACCGGGGAGCTGTTTTTT. Protein product: CASSEPGQGVGTGELFF.

The V call is TRBV2, the J call TRBJ2-7, with 9 bases aligning to TRBD2. The CDR3 spans 15 residues. Germline V gene sequence: CDR1 SNHLY, CDR2 FYNNEI. V lost 10 bases, J lost 1 base, and 11 bases stayed unmatched. In nucleotides, the CDR3 is TGTGCCATCCTCCCCTCTAGCGGGGCTTCCTACGAGCAGTACTTC. Translating gives CAILPSSGASYEQYF.

The V and J genes are TRBV10-2 and TRBJ2-1; D is unresolved. This CDR3 is built from 13 residues. Per germline, CDR1 WSHSY and CDR2 SAAADI. Trimming removed 7 bases at V and 0 bases at J, with 7 bases between. This chain's CDR3 is CASTPSSYNEQFF. The CDR3 DNA sequence: TGCGCCAGCACCCCTAGCTCCTACAATGAGCAGTTCTTC.

J is TRBJ2-7 and V is TRBV14, with TRBD2 matching 10 bases. V shed 1 base, J shed 6 bases, and the junction held 21 bases outside the gene matches. CDR3 length: 20 residues. CDR1 and CDR2 from the germline V gene are SGHDN and FVKESK. CDR3 in DNA: TGTGCCAGCAGCCAAGGAACCCTCGCCGCGACTCTAGCGGGGGTTGGCGAGCAGTACTTC. Protein product: CASSQGTLAATLAGVGEQYF.

This chain connects TRBV7-9 to TRBJ2-2; no reliable D call. Trimming removed 1 base at V and 7 bases at J, with 10 bases between. Looked up from germline, CDR1 is SEHNR and CDR2 is FQNEAQ (reference sequence). The CDR3 sequence is 14 residues long. CDR3 bases: TGTGCCAGCAGCTTAGTGACCATCAGCGGGGAGCTGTTTTTT. Translated: CASSLVTISGELFF.

The rearrangement joins TRBV7-2 to TRBJ1-4; 9 bases fit TRBD1. This CDR3 comprises 14 residues. Trimming cost V 5 bases and J 6 bases; bases outside gene matches: 4. The germline V gene has CDR1 SGHTA and CDR2 FQGNSA. The CDR3 DNA is TGTGCCAGCAGCCCATACAGGGGGCATGAAAAACTGTTTTTT. This translates into CASSPYRGHEKLFF.

The J gene is TRBJ1-1, the V gene TRBV4-3; D is undetermined. V gave up 3 bases and J gave up 4 bases, with 12 bases separating them. CDR3 size: 14 residues. The germline V gene encodes CDR1 LGHNA and CDR2 YSLEER. The CDR3 bases are TGCGCCAGCAGCCACCAGCGCTCTAGCACTGAAGCTTTCTTT. Translating it yields CASSHQRSSTEAFF.